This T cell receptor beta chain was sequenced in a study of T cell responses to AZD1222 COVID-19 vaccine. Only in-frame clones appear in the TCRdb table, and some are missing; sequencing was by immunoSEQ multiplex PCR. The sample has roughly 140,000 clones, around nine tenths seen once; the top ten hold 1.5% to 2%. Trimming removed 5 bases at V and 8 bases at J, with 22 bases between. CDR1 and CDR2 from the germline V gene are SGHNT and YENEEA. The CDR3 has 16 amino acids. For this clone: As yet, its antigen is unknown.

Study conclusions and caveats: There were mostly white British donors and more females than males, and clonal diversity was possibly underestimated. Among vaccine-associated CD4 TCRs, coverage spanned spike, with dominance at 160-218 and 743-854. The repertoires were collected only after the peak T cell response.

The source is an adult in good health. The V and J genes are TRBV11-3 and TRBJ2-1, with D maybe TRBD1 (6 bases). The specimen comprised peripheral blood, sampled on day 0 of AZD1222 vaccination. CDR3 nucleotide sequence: TGTGCCAGCAGCCCAGGTGGAGTACAGGGTTTTGATGAGCAGTTCTTC. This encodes CASSPGGVQGFDEQFF.